Sequencing of this TCR beta chain was carried out in a study of cytomegalovirus exposure and HLA in healthy donors. This clone turned up a few times. PCR was performed using 60 Vbeta and 13 Jbeta primers. The data were produced by immunoSEQ multiplex PCR, yet TCRdb's version contains in-frame clones alone and is incomplete. The table lists 120,000 or so clones, more than 60% of them singletons. CDR3 length: 12 residues. Germline values: CDR1 SQVTM, CDR2 ANQGSEA. V dropped 7 bases and J dropped 4 bases, with 13 bases sitting between them. The receptor was derived from a woman between 35 and 50 years old in good health and CMV-seropositive. The sequencing input was PBMCs. The chain recombines TRBV29-1 with TRBJ2-5; a possible D gene is TRBD1 (6 bases). DNA of the CDR3: TGCAGCGCCGACGTCAGGGGAGAGACCCAGTACTTC. Protein: CSADVRGETQYF. The complete variable domain, with remaining parts taken from reference TRBV29-1 and TRBJ2-5, reads SAVISQKPSRDICQRGTSLTIQCQVDSQVTMMFWYRQQPGQSLTLIATANQGSEATYESGFVIDKFPISRPNLTFSTLTVSNMSPEDSSIYLCSADVRGETQYFGPGTRLLVL.